The rows below give T cell receptor beta chains drawn from one sample of a study of cytomegalovirus exposure and HLA in healthy donors. Repertoires were generated with immunoSEQ multiplex PCR, while TCRdb's copy carries only in-frame clones and drops some. The sample contains roughly 100,000 clones, around 83% of which appear only once. Sequencing was performed on PBMCs. Receptor source: a woman aged 18-35 years in good health and CMV-seropositive. CDR3s include the opening cysteine and the closing phenylalanine or tryptophan. The D gene is left open where the match is weak. Clone size, where shown, is once, few, many, or a class for clones that have expanded.

v_call: TRBV7-9; d_call: NA; j_call: TRBJ1-1; clone_size: NA; cdr3_length: 14; cdr3_nt: TGTGCCAGCAGCCGCCTTCAGGGGACCACTGAAGCTTTCTTT; cdr3_aa: CASSRLQGTTEAFF
v_call: TRBV28; d_call: TRBD2; j_call: TRBJ2-5; clone_size: NA; cdr3_length: 19; cdr3_nt: TGTGCCAGCAGTTCCCTAATACCCAGTCCGGGACTAGCGGAAGAGACCCAGTACTTC; cdr3_aa: CASSSLIPSPGLAEETQYF
v_call: TRBV9; d_call: NA; j_call: TRBJ2-2; clone_size: NA; cdr3_length: 16; cdr3_nt: TGTGCCAGCAGCGTTCGGACAGACTCGCACACCGGGGAGCTGTTTTTT; cdr3_aa: CASSVRTDSHTGELFF
v_call: TRBV6-1; d_call: NA; j_call: TRBJ1-5; clone_size: once; cdr3_length: 15; cdr3_nt: TGTGCCAGCAGGGGGCGGGAGTGGAGCAATCAGCCCCAGCATTTT; cdr3_aa: CASRGREWSNQPQHF
v_call: TRBV6-4; d_call: TRBD2; j_call: TRBJ2-3; clone_size: NA; cdr3_length: 13; cdr3_nt: TGTGCCAGCAGTGAGCGGGAGACAGATACGCAGTATTTT; cdr3_aa: CASSERETDTQYF
v_call: TRBV5-1; d_call: TRBD1; j_call: TRBJ2-6; clone_size: NA; cdr3_length: 17; cdr3_nt: TGCGCCAGCAGCCACCTCGAGGGGACAGGTGGGGCCAACGTCCTGACTTTC; cdr3_aa: CASSHLEGTGGANVLTF
v_call: TRBV5-4; d_call: NA; j_call: TRBJ2-5; clone_size: NA; cdr3_length: 14; cdr3_nt: TGTGCCAGCAGCTTGGCCGGGTTCGGAGAGACCCAGTACTTC; cdr3_aa: CASSLAGFGETQYF
v_call: TRBV10-3; d_call: NA; j_call: TRBJ1-1; clone_size: NA; cdr3_length: 13; cdr3_nt: TGTGCCACTGGACGAGGGTCAAACACTGAAGCTTTCTTT; cdr3_aa: CATGRGSNTEAFF
v_call: TRBV5-1; d_call: NA; j_call: TRBJ2-2; clone_size: NA; cdr3_length: 17; cdr3_nt: TGCGCCAGCAGCCCCTCTAGTACCCGCGCGAACACCGGGGAGCTGTTTTTT; cdr3_aa: CASSPSSTRANTGELFF
v_call: TRBV11-2; d_call: TRBD1; j_call: TRBJ1-1; clone_size: once; cdr3_length: 15; cdr3_nt: TGTGCCAGCAGCCCAGGACAGGGGAGGTACACTGAAGCTTTCTTT; cdr3_aa: CASSPGQGRYTEAFF
v_call: TRBV25-1; d_call: NA; j_call: TRBJ2-7; clone_size: NA; cdr3_length: 15; cdr3_nt: TGTGCCAGCAGTGAGGGGGGACAGACGTACTACGAGCAGTACTTC; cdr3_aa: CASSEGGQTYYEQYF